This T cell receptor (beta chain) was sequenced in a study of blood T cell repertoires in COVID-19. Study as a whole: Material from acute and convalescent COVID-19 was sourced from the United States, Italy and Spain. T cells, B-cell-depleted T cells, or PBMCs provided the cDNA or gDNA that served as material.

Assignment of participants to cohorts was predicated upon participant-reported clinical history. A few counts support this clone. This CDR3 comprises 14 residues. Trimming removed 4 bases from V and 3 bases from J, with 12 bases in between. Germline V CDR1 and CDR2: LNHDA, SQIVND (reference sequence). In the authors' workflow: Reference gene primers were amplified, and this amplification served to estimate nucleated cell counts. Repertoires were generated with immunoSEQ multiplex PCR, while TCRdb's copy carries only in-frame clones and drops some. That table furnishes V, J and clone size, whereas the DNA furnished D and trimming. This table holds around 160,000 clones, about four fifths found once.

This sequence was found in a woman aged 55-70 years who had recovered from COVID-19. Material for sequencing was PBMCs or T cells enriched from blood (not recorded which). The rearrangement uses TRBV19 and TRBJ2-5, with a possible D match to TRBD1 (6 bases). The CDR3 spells CASSRQGSEETQYF. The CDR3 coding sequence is TGTGCCAGTAGTAGGCAGGGGTCAGAAGAGACCCAGTACTTC. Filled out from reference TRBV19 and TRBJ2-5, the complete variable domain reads DGGITQSPKYLFRKEGQNVTLSCEQNLNHDAMYWYRQDPGQGLRLIYYSQIVNDFQKGDIAEGYSVSREKKESFPLTVTSAQKNPTAFYLCASSRQGSEETQYFGPGTRLLVL.